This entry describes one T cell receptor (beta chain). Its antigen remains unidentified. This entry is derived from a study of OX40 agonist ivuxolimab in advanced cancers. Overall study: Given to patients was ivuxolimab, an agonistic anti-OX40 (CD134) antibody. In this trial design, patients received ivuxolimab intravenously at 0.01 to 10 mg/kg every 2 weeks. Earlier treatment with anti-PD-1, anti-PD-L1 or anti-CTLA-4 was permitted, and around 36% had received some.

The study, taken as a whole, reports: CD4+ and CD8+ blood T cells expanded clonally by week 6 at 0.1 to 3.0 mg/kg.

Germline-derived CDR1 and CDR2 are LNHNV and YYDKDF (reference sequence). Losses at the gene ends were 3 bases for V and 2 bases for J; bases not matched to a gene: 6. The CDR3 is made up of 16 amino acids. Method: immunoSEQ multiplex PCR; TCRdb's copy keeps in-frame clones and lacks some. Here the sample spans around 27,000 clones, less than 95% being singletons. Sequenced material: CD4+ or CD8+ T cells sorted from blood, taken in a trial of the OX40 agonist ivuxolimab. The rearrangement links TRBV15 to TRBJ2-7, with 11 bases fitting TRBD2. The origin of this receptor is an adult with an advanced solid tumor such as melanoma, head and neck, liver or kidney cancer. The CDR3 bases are TGTGCCACCAGCAGGAGGGGGACTAGCGGAACCTACGAGCAGTACTTC. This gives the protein CATSRRGTSGTYEQYF.